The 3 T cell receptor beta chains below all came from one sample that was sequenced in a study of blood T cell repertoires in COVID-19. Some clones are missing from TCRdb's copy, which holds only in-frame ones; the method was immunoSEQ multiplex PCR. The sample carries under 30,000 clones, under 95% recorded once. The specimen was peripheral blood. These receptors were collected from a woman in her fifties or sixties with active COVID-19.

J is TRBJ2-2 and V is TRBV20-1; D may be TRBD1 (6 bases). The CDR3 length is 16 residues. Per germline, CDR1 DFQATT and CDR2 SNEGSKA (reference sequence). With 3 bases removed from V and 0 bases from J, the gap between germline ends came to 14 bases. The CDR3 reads CSASGWDTANTGELFF. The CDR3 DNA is TGCAGTGCTAGTGGTTGGGACACAGCGAACACCGGGGAGCTGTTTTTT.

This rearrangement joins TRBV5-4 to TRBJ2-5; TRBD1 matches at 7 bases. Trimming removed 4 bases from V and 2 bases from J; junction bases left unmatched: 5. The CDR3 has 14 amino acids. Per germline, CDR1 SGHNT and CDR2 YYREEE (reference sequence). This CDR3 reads CASSQGQTQETQYF. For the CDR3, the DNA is TGTGCCAGCAGCCAGGGACAGACACAAGAGACCCAGTACTTC. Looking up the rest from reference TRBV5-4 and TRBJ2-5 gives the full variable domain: ETGVTQSPTHLIKTRGQQVTLRCSSQSGHNTVSWYQQALGQGPQFIFQYYREEENGRGNFPPRFSGLQFPNYSSELNVNALELDDSALYLCASSQGQTQETQYFGPGTRLLVL.

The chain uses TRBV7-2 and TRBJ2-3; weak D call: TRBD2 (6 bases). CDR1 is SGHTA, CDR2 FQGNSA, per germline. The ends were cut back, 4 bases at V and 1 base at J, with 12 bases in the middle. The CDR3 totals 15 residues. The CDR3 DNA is TGTGCCAGCAGCTACATGGGACTTGGCACAGATACGCAGTATTTT. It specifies CASSYMGLGTDTQYF. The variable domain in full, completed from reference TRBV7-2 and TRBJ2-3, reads GAGVSQSPSNKVTEKGKDVELRCDPISGHTALYWYRQSLGQGLEFLIYFQGNSAPDKSGLPSDRFSAERTGGSVSTLTIQRTQQEDSAVYLCASSYMGLGTDTQYFGPGTRLTVL.